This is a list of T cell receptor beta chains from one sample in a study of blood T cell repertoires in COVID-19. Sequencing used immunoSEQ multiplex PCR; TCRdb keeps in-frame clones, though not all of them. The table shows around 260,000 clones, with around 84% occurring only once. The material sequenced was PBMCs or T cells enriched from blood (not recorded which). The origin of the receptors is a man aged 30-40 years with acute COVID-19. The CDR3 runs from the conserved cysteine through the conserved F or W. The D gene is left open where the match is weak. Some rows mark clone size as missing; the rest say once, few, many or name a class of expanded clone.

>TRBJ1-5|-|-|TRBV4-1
TGCGCCAGCAGCCAAGTCCCGGGTCCGGGCAATCAGCCCCAGCATTTT
CASSQVPGPGNQPQHF
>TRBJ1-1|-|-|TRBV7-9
TGTGCCAGCAGCTTGGCAGAAGCTTTCTTT
CASSLAEAFF
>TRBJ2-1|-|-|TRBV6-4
TGTGCCAGCAGTCAGGAGTCTCGGGCTAGCACCTACAATGAGCAGTTCTTC
CASSQESRASTYNEQFF
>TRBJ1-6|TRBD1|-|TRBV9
TGTGCCAGCAGGTCAGGGGGCCCGACCTATAATTCACCCCTCCACTTT
CASRSGGPTYNSPLHF
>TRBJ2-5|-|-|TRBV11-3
TGTGCCAGCAGCTTAGGAACATTTGAGGTAGAGACCCAGTACTTC
CASSLGTFEVETQYF
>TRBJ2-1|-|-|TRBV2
TGTGCCAGCAATCCGGGGTTATTCGCTTACAATGAGCAGTTCTTC
CASNPGLFAYNEQFF
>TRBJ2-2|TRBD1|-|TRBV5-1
TGCGCCAGCAGCATCGGGACAGCCGGGGAGCTGTTTTTT
CASSIGTAGELFF
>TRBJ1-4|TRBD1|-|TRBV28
TGTGCCAGCAGTAAAGGACAGGGCCTTAATGAAAAACTGTTTTTT
CASSKGQGLNEKLFF
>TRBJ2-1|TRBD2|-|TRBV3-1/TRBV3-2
TGTGCCAGCCGGCCCCGGACTAGCGTTGAGCAGTTCTTC
CASRPRTSVEQFF
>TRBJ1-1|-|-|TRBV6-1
TGTGCCAGCAGTGACGGGGTTACTGAAGCTTTCTTT
CASSDGVTEAFF
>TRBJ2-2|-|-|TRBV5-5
TGTGCCAGCAGCCTCAGCGTGCTCACCGGGGAGCTGTTTTTT
CASSLSVLTGELFF
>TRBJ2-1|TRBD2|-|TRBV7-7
TGTGCTAGCAGCCTCAAGCCGGGACTAGCGGGAGCGGGTGAGCAGTTCTTC
CASSLKPGLAGAGEQFF
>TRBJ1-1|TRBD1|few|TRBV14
TGTGCCAGCAGCCAAGAGCTGGGACAGGTGAACACTGAAGCTTTCTTT
CASSQELGQVNTEAFF
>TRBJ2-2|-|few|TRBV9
TGTGCCAGCAGCGTAGCACAGACACTGAACACCGGGGAGCTGTTTTTT
CASSVAQTLNTGELFF
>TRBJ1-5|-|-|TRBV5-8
TGTGCCAGCAGCTTGTTACCGGGGAGCGAAAGTAATCAGCCCCAGCATTTT
CASSLLPGSESNQPQHF
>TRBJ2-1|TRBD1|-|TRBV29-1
TGCAGCGTAGCAAACAGGGGGCGAAGCTCCTACAATGAGCAGTTCTTC
CSVANRGRSSYNEQFF
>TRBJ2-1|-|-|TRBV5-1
TGCGCCAGCAGCTTGAGTACAGGGTTTTACAATGAGCAGTTCTTC
CASSLSTGFYNEQFF
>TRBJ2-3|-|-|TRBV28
TGTGCCAGCAGTCCCCCCTTCTATACGCAGTATTTT
CASSPPFYTQYF
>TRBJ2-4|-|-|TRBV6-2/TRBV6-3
TGTGCCAGCAGTCAGGCGACCGCACAGTACTTC
CASSQATAQYF
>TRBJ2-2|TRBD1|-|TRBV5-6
TGTGCCAGCAGCCCGACAGGGCCGAACACCGGGGAGCTGTTTTTT
CASSPTGPNTGELFF
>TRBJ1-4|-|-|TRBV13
TGTGCCAGCAGCACGAGACGACAGCCAACTAATGAAAAACTGTTTTTT
CASSTRRQPTNEKLFF
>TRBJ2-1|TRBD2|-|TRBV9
TGTGCCAGCAGCGTCGGGACTAGCCCCAATGAGCAGTTCTTC
CASSVGTSPNEQFF
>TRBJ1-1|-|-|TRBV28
TGTGCCAGCGGGGAGGGCGCTTTGAACACTGAAGCTTTCTTT
CASGEGALNTEAFF
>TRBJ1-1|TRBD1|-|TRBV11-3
TGTGCCAGCACCCTAGGGACAGGGGGCACTGAAGCTTTCTTT
CASTLGTGGTEAFF
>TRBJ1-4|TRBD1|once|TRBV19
TGTGCCAGTAGCGAATCCCAAGGAGGCAGGGGGAATGAAAAACTGTTTTTT
CASSESQGGRGNEKLFF
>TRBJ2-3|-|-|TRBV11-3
TGTGCCAGCAGCTTAGGGACACCCACAGATACGCAGTATTTT
CASSLGTPTDTQYF
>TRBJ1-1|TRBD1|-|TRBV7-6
TGTGCCAGCAGCCAACCCCGACAGGGGAGCTACACTGAAGCTTTCTTT
CASSQPRQGSYTEAFF
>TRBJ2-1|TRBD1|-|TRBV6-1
TGTGCCAGCAGTGAGGGGACAGGTTACTGGAATGAGCAGTTCTTC
CASSEGTGYWNEQFF
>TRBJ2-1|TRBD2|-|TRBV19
TGTGCCAGTGCGACTAGCGGGGGGTCGAATGAGCAGTTCTTC
CASATSGGSNEQFF
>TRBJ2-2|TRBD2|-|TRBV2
TGTGCCAGCAGGGAAGGACTAGCGACCACCGGGGAGCTGTTTTTT
CASREGLATTGELFF
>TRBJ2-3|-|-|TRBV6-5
TGTGCCAGCAGTAGGGCGGGGGCTAGCACAGATACGCAGTATTTT
CASSRAGASTDTQYF
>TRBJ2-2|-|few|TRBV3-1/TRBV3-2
TGTGCCAGCAGCCAATTGGCGGGAACCGGGGAGCTGTTTTTT
CASSQLAGTGELFF
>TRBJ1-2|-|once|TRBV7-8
TGTGCCAGCAGCTTAGGGGAGGGCTATGGCTACACCTTC
CASSLGEGYGYTF